A selection of T cell receptor beta chains follows, all from one sample in a study of blood T cells in healthy people across ages. TCRdb itself ran the 5' RACE reads through MiXCR, one entry per CDR3 protein. The table includes hundreds of thousands of distinct CDR3 sequences, around 46% detected once. Source material: blood. The receptors come from a woman aged 60 to 75 in good health. Each CDR3 is given with its conserved first and last residue. Each record gives: D gene, clone size, V gene, J gene, CDR3 protein, CDR3 DNA. The D gene is left open where the match is weak. Some rows mark clone size as missing; the rest say once, few, many or name a class of expanded clone.

d_call: TRBD2
clone_size: NA
v_call: TRBV5-1
j_call: TRBJ2-3
cdr3_aa: CASNPHVGLADTQYF
cdr3_nt: TGCGCCAGCAACCCTCATGTGGGACTAGCGGATACGCAGTATTTT

d_call: NA
clone_size: NA
v_call: TRBV7-8
j_call: TRBJ2-5
cdr3_aa: CASSHRLDSLPTQYF
cdr3_nt: TGTGCCAGCAGCCATAGGTTGGACAGCCTCCCGACCCAGTACTTC

d_call: TRBD2
clone_size: NA
v_call: TRBV11-2
j_call: TRBJ2-7
cdr3_aa: CASSPRREGYEQYF
cdr3_nt: TGTGCCAGCAGCCCCAGGCGGGAGGGCTACGAGCAGTACTTC

d_call: NA
clone_size: NA
v_call: TRBV5-5
j_call: TRBJ2-5
cdr3_aa: CASSATGPLQETQYF
cdr3_nt: TGTGCCAGCAGCGCCACCGGGCCCTTACAAGAGACCCAGTACTTC

d_call: NA
clone_size: few
v_call: TRBV24-1
j_call: TRBJ2-3
cdr3_aa: CATSDSRGGLSSTDTQYF
cdr3_nt: TGTGCCACCAGTGATTCTCGTGGGGGATTATCTAGCACAGATACGCAGTATTTT

d_call: TRBD2
clone_size: NA
v_call: TRBV6-2/TRBV6-3
j_call: TRBJ2-1
cdr3_aa: CASSYSVSSGRGGGEQFF
cdr3_nt: TGTGCCAGCAGTTACTCGGTGTCTAGCGGGAGAGGGGGCGGAGAGCAGTTCTTC

d_call: TRBD1
clone_size: NA
v_call: TRBV20-1
j_call: TRBJ2-3
cdr3_aa: CSAQRQGGRDTQYF
cdr3_nt: TGCAGTGCACAAAGACAGGGGGGGCGAGATACGCAGTATTTT

d_call: NA
clone_size: many
v_call: TRBV5-1
j_call: TRBJ2-7
cdr3_aa: CASSLDGTTYEQYF
cdr3_nt: TGCGCCAGCAGCTTGGATGGGACAACTTACGAGCAGTACTTC

d_call: NA
clone_size: NA
v_call: TRBV19
j_call: TRBJ2-5
cdr3_aa: CASSTGTVPTWTQYF
cdr3_nt: TGTGCCAGTAGTACCGGGACGGTCCCGACGTGGACCCAGTACTTC

d_call: NA
clone_size: once
v_call: TRBV4-2
j_call: TRBJ2-7
cdr3_aa: CASSSHLTTYEQYF
cdr3_nt: TGTGCCAGCAGCTCCCACTTGACCACCTACGAGCAGTACTTC

d_call: TRBD2
clone_size: NA
v_call: TRBV4-3
j_call: TRBJ2-1
cdr3_aa: CASSQESGERNEQFF
cdr3_nt: TGCGCCAGCAGCCAAGAAAGCGGGGAAAGGAATGAGCAGTTCTTC

d_call: NA
clone_size: NA
v_call: TRBV28
j_call: TRBJ2-1
cdr3_aa: CASSRVVSPDYNEQFF
cdr3_nt: TGTGCCAGCAGTAGAGTAGTCTCCCCCGATTACAATGAGCAGTTCTTC

d_call: TRBD1
clone_size: NA
v_call: TRBV27
j_call: TRBJ1-2
cdr3_aa: CASSDRGFGNYGYTF
cdr3_nt: TGTGCCAGCAGTGACAGGGGATTCGGAAACTATGGCTACACCTTC

d_call: NA
clone_size: NA
v_call: TRBV10-3
j_call: TRBJ2-7
cdr3_aa: CAISEWAGGGSYEQYF
cdr3_nt: TGTGCCATCAGTGAATGGGCAGGGGGAGGCTCCTACGAGCAGTACTTC

d_call: TRBD1
clone_size: NA
v_call: TRBV20-1
j_call: TRBJ2-1
cdr3_aa: CSAREYRGREQFF
cdr3_nt: TGCAGTGCTAGAGAATACAGGGGGCGTGAGCAGTTCTTC

d_call: TRBD1
clone_size: NA
v_call: TRBV7-6
j_call: TRBJ1-6
cdr3_aa: CTSSPRTGGNYNSPLHF
cdr3_nt: TGTACCAGCAGTCCCCGGACAGGGGGGAATTATAATTCACCCCTCCACTTT

d_call: NA
clone_size: few
v_call: TRBV4-2
j_call: TRBJ2-5
cdr3_aa: CASSQEEVGGETQYF
cdr3_nt: TGTGCCAGCAGCCAAGAGGAGGTGGGTGGGGAGACCCAGTACTTC

d_call: NA
clone_size: NA
v_call: TRBV6-5
j_call: TRBJ2-7
cdr3_aa: CASSLDPAYEQYF
cdr3_nt: TGTGCCAGCAGTTTGGATCCAGCCTACGAGCAGTACTTC

d_call: TRBD2
clone_size: few
v_call: TRBV5-1
j_call: TRBJ2-5
cdr3_aa: CASSYGVAGGMETQYF
cdr3_nt: TGCGCCAGCAGCTACGGTGTGGCGGGAGGGATGGAGACCCAGTACTTC

d_call: TRBD1
clone_size: NA
v_call: TRBV5-1
j_call: TRBJ1-6
cdr3_aa: CASSLGVRGDSPLHF
cdr3_nt: TGCGCCAGCAGCTTGGGCGTCAGGGGGGATTCACCCCTCCACTTT

d_call: NA
clone_size: NA
v_call: TRBV3-1
j_call: TRBJ2-5
cdr3_aa: CASSPWGETQYF
cdr3_nt: TGTGCCAGCAGCCCCTGGGGGGAGACCCAGTACTTC

d_call: NA
clone_size: NA
v_call: TRBV2
j_call: TRBJ2-7
cdr3_aa: CASSERPQGFPREQYF
cdr3_nt: TGTGCCAGCAGTGAAAGACCCCAGGGGTTCCCTCGGGAGCAGTACTTC

d_call: NA
clone_size: once
v_call: TRBV28
j_call: TRBJ2-7
cdr3_aa: CASSFPIPDSKSIPPREQYF
cdr3_nt: TGTGCCAGCAGTTTTCCAATTCCCGACTCGAAATCAATTCCCCCCCGCGAGCAGTACTTC

d_call: NA
clone_size: NA
v_call: TRBV20-1
j_call: TRBJ2-5
cdr3_aa: CSAEEETQYF
cdr3_nt: TGCAGTGCTGAAGAAGAGACCCAGTACTTC

d_call: NA
clone_size: few
v_call: TRBV5-1
j_call: TRBJ1-2
cdr3_aa: CASSLGGNDYGYTF
cdr3_nt: TGCGCCAGCAGCTTAGGCGGGAACGACTATGGCTACACCTTC

d_call: TRBD2
clone_size: many
v_call: TRBV7-2
j_call: TRBJ2-1
cdr3_aa: CASSLRPAGGQDEQFF
cdr3_nt: TGTGCCAGCAGCCTCCGCCCAGCGGGGGGGCAGGATGAGCAGTTCTTC

d_call: NA
clone_size: NA
v_call: TRBV2
j_call: TRBJ1-4
cdr3_aa: CAAQESEKLFF
cdr3_nt: TGTGCCGCCCAGGAAAGTGAAAAACTGTTTTTT

d_call: NA
clone_size: few
v_call: TRBV7-7
j_call: TRBJ2-3
cdr3_aa: CASSLTGTQDTQYF
cdr3_nt: TGTGCTAGCAGCTTAACCGGGACACAAGATACGCAGTATTTT

d_call: TRBD2
clone_size: few
v_call: TRBV29-1
j_call: TRBJ2-2
cdr3_aa: CSADRGGTGELFF
cdr3_nt: TGCAGCGCCGACCGGGGGGGCACCGGGGAGCTGTTTTTT

d_call: NA
clone_size: NA
v_call: TRBV6-2/TRBV6-3
j_call: TRBJ1-2
cdr3_aa: CTSSHSTSSYGYTF
cdr3_nt: TGTACCAGCAGTCACTCGACCAGCTCCTATGGCTACACCTTC

d_call: NA
clone_size: few
v_call: TRBV16
j_call: TRBJ2-7
cdr3_aa: CASKQQGLSSYNEQYF
cdr3_nt: TGTGCCAGCAAGCAACAGGGATTAAGCTCCTACAATGAGCAGTACTTC

d_call: TRBD2
clone_size: few
v_call: TRBV5-1
j_call: TRBJ2-1
cdr3_aa: CASSRLAGGGNEQFF
cdr3_nt: TGCGCCAGCAGCAGACTAGCGGGAGGCGGGAATGAGCAGTTCTTC

d_call: NA
clone_size: NA
v_call: TRBV3-1
j_call: TRBJ2-1
cdr3_aa: CASSQEVLAQGQFF
cdr3_nt: TGTGCCAGCAGCCAAGAGGTACTAGCTCAGGGGCAGTTCTTC

d_call: NA
clone_size: NA
v_call: TRBV29-1
j_call: TRBJ2-2
cdr3_aa: CSALDNTGELFF
cdr3_nt: TGCAGCGCCTTAGATAACACCGGGGAGCTGTTTTTT

d_call: NA
clone_size: many
v_call: TRBV7-6
j_call: TRBJ2-6
cdr3_aa: CASSSTFSGANVLTF
cdr3_nt: TGTGCCAGCAGCTCGACTTTCTCTGGGGCCAACGTCCTGACTTTC

d_call: NA
clone_size: NA
v_call: TRBV5-1
j_call: TRBJ2-7
cdr3_aa: CASSPENAYEQYF
cdr3_nt: TGCGCCAGCAGCCCTGAGAATGCCTACGAGCAGTACTTC

d_call: TRBD2
clone_size: NA
v_call: TRBV6-1
j_call: TRBJ2-1
cdr3_aa: CASSLTSGGLDEQFF
cdr3_nt: TGTGCCAGCAGCCTGACTAGCGGGGGTTTGGATGAGCAGTTCTTC

d_call: TRBD2
clone_size: NA
v_call: TRBV4-3
j_call: TRBJ2-1
cdr3_aa: CASSRKIGSGGYNEQFF
cdr3_nt: TGCGCCAGCAGCCGAAAGATTGGTAGCGGGGGCTACAATGAGCAGTTCTTC

d_call: NA
clone_size: NA
v_call: TRBV14
j_call: TRBJ2-5
cdr3_aa: CASSISQGPQYF
cdr3_nt: TGTGCCAGCAGCATATCTCAGGGGCCGCAGTACTTC

d_call: NA
clone_size: many
v_call: TRBV29-1
j_call: TRBJ2-1
cdr3_aa: CSGPLGNEQFF
cdr3_nt: TGCAGCGGGCCACTCGGCAATGAGCAGTTCTTC

d_call: NA
clone_size: NA
v_call: TRBV9
j_call: TRBJ2-4
cdr3_aa: CASSVGGVENIQYF
cdr3_nt: TGTGCCAGCAGCGTAGGTGGGGTAGAAAACATTCAGTACTTC

d_call: TRBD1
clone_size: NA
v_call: TRBV6-1
j_call: TRBJ2-7
cdr3_aa: CASSFEGQATYEQYF
cdr3_nt: TGTGCCAGCAGTTTCGAGGGACAGGCCACCTACGAGCAGTACTTC

d_call: TRBD2
clone_size: NA
v_call: TRBV6-1
j_call: TRBJ2-5
cdr3_aa: CASSEARLAGRETQYF
cdr3_nt: TGTGCCAGCAGTGAAGCACGTCTAGCGGGTAGAGAGACCCAGTACTTC

d_call: TRBD2
clone_size: many
v_call: TRBV7-2
j_call: TRBJ2-3
cdr3_aa: CASSLVAGGTTDTQYF
cdr3_nt: TGTGCCAGCAGCTTAGTTGCGGGGGGTACCACAGATACGCAGTATTTT

d_call: NA
clone_size: NA
v_call: TRBV20-1
j_call: TRBJ2-7
cdr3_aa: CSARDAAQPSYEQYF
cdr3_nt: TGCAGTGCTAGAGATGCGGCCCAGCCCTCTTACGAGCAGTACTTC

d_call: TRBD2
clone_size: NA
v_call: TRBV7-3
j_call: TRBJ2-2
cdr3_aa: CASSSRGGGRNTGELFF
cdr3_nt: TGTGCCAGCAGCTCAAGGGGCGGGGGGCGGAACACCGGGGAGCTGTTTTTT